The present entry profiles one TCR beta chain with its context. Its target antigen remains unknown. Per-base quality was not reported, and no clone a single base away is much larger than it. The same CDR3 can be traced to other DNA sequences in this sample. The donors were healthy, HIV-negative adults who had no recently reported acute infections or vaccinations. All donors were Caucasian adults living in Nashville, Tennessee, USA. CD4+ T cells were enriched by magnetic negative selection, after which naive cells were positively selected on CD45RA and the negative fraction was taken as the memory subset. After blood collection by leukapheresis, PBMCs were isolated using Ficoll-Histopaque density gradient centrifugation and then cryopreserved in the vapor phase of liquid nitrogen. Analytical flow cytometry was used to check the purity and quantity of every magnetically sorted T cell population. Genomic DNA was isolated from every sorted fraction and measured by UV absorbance on a Nanodrop 2000c.

The record originates from a study of shared clonotypes between healthy human individuals (dated by TCRdb to the early 2020s). Some background on the complete study: A couple of women and a few men aged 18 to 49 years were included in the cohort. For each donor, CD4 naive and CD4 memory were each run on three plates, CD8 naive on two plates, and CD8 memory on one plate. Blood TCR repertoires of about 5 healthy adults were deeply sequenced to estimate repertoire size and the extent of clonotype sharing between individuals. Libraries were prepared and TCR repertoires were sequenced by different laboratories using diverse techniques, in order to increase sequencing depth and limit assay-specific biases. Between about 0.85 and 8.9 billion PBMCs per donor were obtained by leukapheresis.

The V and J ends are trimmed by 1 base and 6 bases, leaving 6 bases between them. Including the terminal cysteine and phenylalanine, the CDR3 comprises 12 residues. Only the CDR3 DNA stays, 36 bases, in frame from base 1. The germline V gene supplies CDR1 SGHRS and CDR2 YFSETQ. Using the deep immunoSEQ assay, multiplex PCR amplified TCR CDR3 regions from genomic DNA. Genomic DNA extracted from each cell subset was distributed evenly over all wells of several immunoSEQ 96-well plates, and each plate served as one replicate. Each replicate PCR for sorted subsets received 150 to 250 ng genomic DNA, equal to some 32,000 T cell genomes. The purified libraries were quantified using a Qubit 3.0 fluorometer, sized with a Bioanalyzer 2100, and then quantified again using the KAPA Library Quantification kit. A separate single-read 150-cycle Illumina NextSeq 550 flow cell was used to sequence each immunoSEQ 96-well plate. As for the authors' bioinformatics: Because only junctional sequences without quality scores were contained in the immunoSEQ output, filtering matching that applied to full-length reads could not be performed. To assign V/J genes and CDR3, sequences were annotated against IMGT germline references using PyIR, a Python wrapper for IgBLAST v1.9. Reads were removed for weak V/J assignments (E-value above 1e-6), missing CDR3, stop codons, out-of-frame junctions, or ambiguous translated residues. V3J clonotypes were defined by identical inferred V gene, J gene, and CDR3 amino acid sequence. The percentage overlap between two repertoires was calculated by dividing the number of shared unique clonotypes by the size of the smaller repertoire. RTK rarefaction, the Chao1 estimator, and Recon v2.1 estimates of unobserved clonotypes were used to assess repertoire richness. OLGA was used to compute generation probabilities for all TCRbeta clonotypes that the gDNA method yielded from a few donors. Entries here come from immuneACCESS through TCRdb and include only in-frame sequences with V and J called. Some clones fail to appear in such tables; in the studies checked, an unresolved V gene covers under half of the shortfall, and the cause of the remainder is unknown. V, J and clone size derive from that table, while D and trimming were established from the DNA sequence. In this sample the table shows hundreds of thousands of clones, less than 85% of which occur a single time. The ten top clones hold under 2% of the sample.

Paper-wide results and their limitations: Larger estimated clonotype richness was generally found for naive subsets than for memory subsets. Across a few donors, approximately 4.6% of naive CD4, approximately 4% of naive CD8, 2% to 2.5% of memory CD4, and about 0.44% of memory CD8 clonotypes were shared. Incomplete sequencing was indicated by rarefaction of sorted-subset datasets, despite the large sequencing depth. Because the study included only a small number of donors, the genetic and exposure-history diversity represented was limited. Only blood was sampled, and tissue TCR repertoires likely differ from those in blood. Pairwise subsampling led to the expectation that sequencing depth would affect the degree of clonotype sharing among donors. Compared with non-shared clonotypes, clonotypes shared by all four sorted-subset donors had higher generation probabilities.

This receptor chain uses TRBV5-1 and TRBJ2-3, with the identity of the D gene unclear. Material: memory CD4+ T cells sorted from blood. Taken with the paper, the label for cell subset or site translates to: CD45RA-negative fraction. This receptor was taken from a woman under 40 in good health. The DNA sequence reads TGCGCCAGCAGCTTGATAGCCGATACGCAGTATTTT. Its coded protein is CASSLIADTQYF. The full variable domain, completed from the reference TRBV5-1 and TRBJ2-3 proteins outside the CDR3, reads KAGVTQTPRYLIKTRGQQVTLSCSPISGHRSVSWYQQTPGQGLQFLFEYFSETQRNKGNFPGRFSGRQFSNSRSEMNVSTLELGDSALYLCASSLIADTQYFGPGTRLTVL.